The 2 T cell receptor beta chains reported below all come from one sample, sequenced in a study of human thymus T cells. The data were produced by immunoSEQ multiplex PCR, yet TCRdb's version contains in-frame clones alone and is incomplete. This sample carries some 120,000 clones, around 94% of them seen once, and the ten largest clones take around 0.022%. Corrective heart surgery yielded resections, and these provided the thymus tissue. The sample was thymus tissue. The source of these receptors is a boy in the first two years of life with a congenital heart defect but otherwise immunologically healthy.

This rearrangement joins TRBV4-3 to TRBJ2-1, with D perhaps TRBD2 (5 bases). CDR3 size: 17 residues. Germline V CDR1 and CDR2: LGHNA, YSLEER. Trimming took off 0 bases at V and 5 bases at J, with 17 bases between the two ends. The chain's CDR3 is CASSQDRSVRVNNEQFF. In nucleotides, the CDR3 is TGCGCCAGCAGCCAAGATCGATCGGTGCGGGTCAACAATGAGCAGTTCTTC.

The chain links TRBV5-1 to TRBJ2-4, with D hard to call. The germline CDR1 and CDR2 sequences are SGHRS and YFSETQ. The CDR3 has 17 residues. V was clipped by 0 bases and J by 0 bases, with 13 bases between them. Here the CDR3 reads CASSLGAAPRAKNIQYF. Here the CDR3 DNA reads TGCGCCAGCAGCTTGGGGGCGGCTCCCCGAGCCAAAAACATTCAGTACTTC.